This TCR beta chain was sequenced during a study of siplizumab effects on memory and regulatory T cells (dated by TCRdb to the late 2010s). With respect to the entire study: The effect of the anti-CD2 antibody siplizumab on alloreactive T-cell subsets was examined in allogeneic mixed lymphocyte reactions constructed from human PBMCs.

Preparation of the library involved the immunoSEQ multiplex PCR assay. The deep sequencing platform assayed about 90,000 TCR templates per sample. Genomic DNA extracted from sorted T cells was used for TCRbeta CDR3 sequencing. The source study handled its data this way. The R programming language was used for the clonal analysis of the TCRbeta CDR3 data. Unstimulated samples were compared with post-reaction CFSE-low samples to define alloreactive CD4+ and CD8+ clones. Alloreactive CD4+ clones were assigned to regulatory or non-regulatory origin by matching sequences to sorted unstimulated Treg and non-Treg repertoires. TCRdb retrieved this table from immuneACCESS and kept in-frame rearrangements only. Not all clones are present; in checked studies, unresolved V genes account for under half, and no reason is known for the remainder. The D gene and trimming were derived from the DNA, and the V and J assignments and clone size from that table. In all, the sample holds about 120,000 clones, and approximately 94% of those were seen once. The ten largest clones add up to roughly 1.5% of the sample.

Sorted unstimulated T cells and proliferating T cells recovered from mixed lymphocyte reactions underwent TCRbeta CDR3 sequencing. Fresh whole blood from some eleven HLA-typed healthy donors was used to isolate PBMCs. To map where alloreactive clones came from, CD4+ non-regulatory T cells in the unstimulated state were FACS-sorted. The paper's findings and limits, for the study overall: Because sequences at frequencies below about 10^-5 were poorly captured, only a minor fraction of alloreactive clones could be mapped back to unstimulated subsets. Among mappable alloreactive CD4+ clones, the Treg-derived fraction averaged about 75% with siplizumab versus approximately 27% in control reactions. About 75-97% of proliferating CD4+ or CD8+ clones could not be given a naive or memory phenotype. Whether proliferating Tregs from siplizumab cultures actually had suppressive function was not functionally confirmed. Unstimulated naive T cells appeared more diverse than memory T cells, and naive cells seemed to contribute substantially to the alloresponse. Siplizumab significantly reduced the cumulative frequency of alloreactive sequences traceable to unstimulated CD4+ memory T cells.

Including cysteine and phenylalanine, the CDR3 has 13 amino acids. Just the 39-base CDR3 DNA is kept, in frame starting at base 1. V has 5 bases trimmed and J has 4 bases trimmed; junction bases matching no gene number 4. CDR1 MNHNY and CDR2 SVGAGI were looked up in the germline V gene (reference sequence). Details on this clone: Which antigen it targets is not known. The input lacks base qualities; no much larger clone sits a single base away.

This clonotype was sampled from a human donor in good health. This chain joins TRBV6-6 to TRBJ1-2, with 7 junctional bases fitting TRBD1. The sequenced sample was non-Treg CD4+ T cells sorted from blood. The sample's cell subset or site label, in plain terms: FACS-sorted unstimulated CD4+ non-regulatory T cells. The DNA sequence is TGTGCCAGCAGTCGGGACAGCACCTATGGCTACACCTTC. Its translation reads: CASSRDSTYGYTF.